These 29 T cell receptor beta chains were sequenced from one sample in a study of T cells in narcolepsy. This table comes from immunoSEQ multiplex PCR, and its TCRdb copy is limited to in-frame clones, with some not included. The profile shows approximately 31,000 clones, under 90% of them singletons. Material for sequencing was CD45RA- memory CD4+ T cells from PBMCs. The receptors stem from a human donor with narcolepsy.

The rearrangement uses TRBV7-3 and TRBJ2-2; D is unclear. Germline V gene sequence: CDR1 SGHTA, CDR2 FQGTGA. The CDR3 loop spans 13 amino acids. V lost 5 bases, J lost 6 bases, and 10 bases lay in between. In nucleotides, the CDR3 is TGTGCCAGCAGCCAAAATGGCCCCGGGGAGCTGTTTTTT. This encodes CASSQNGPGELFF.

This rearrangement joins TRBV6-6 to TRBJ1-1; no reliable D call. CDR3 length: 11 amino acids. Trimming shortened V by 2 bases and J by 11 bases, and 9 bases separated the two germline ends. CDR1 MNHNY and CDR2 SVGAGI come from the germline V gene (reference sequence). The DNA of the CDR3 is TGTGCCAGCAGTTACAGGGAGAGGGCTTTCTTT. This translates into CASSYRERAFF.

The rearrangement joins TRBV15 to TRBJ1-3; D is undetermined. The CDR3 totals 12 residues. The germline V gene encodes CDR1 LNHNV and CDR2 YYDKDF (reference sequence). Trimming removed 6 bases from V and 0 bases from J, with 3 bases in between. DNA of the CDR3: TGTGCCACCAGTAACTCTGGAAACACCATATATTTT. Its protein product is CATSNSGNTIYF.

Comments on this clone: Germline and junction disagree at one end, which may indicate a read error. V and J are TRBV7-7 and TRBJ1-5; TRBD1 aligns across 7 bases. Germline V gene data show CDR1 as SSHAT and CDR2 as FNYEAQ (reference sequence). This CDR3 comprises 13 residues. The CDR3 nucleotides are TGTGCTAGCAGCTTAGACAGGGATCAGCCCCAGCATTTT. This encodes CASSLDRDQPQHF.

The V and J genes are TRBV5-8 and TRBJ2-3; 10 nucleotides match TRBD1. This CDR3 has 14 residues. The V and J ends lost 4 bases and 3 bases, in that order; junction bases with no gene match: 2. CDR1 SGHTS and CDR2 YDEGEE come from the germline V gene. The CDR3 spells CASSRGQGTDTQYF. The CDR3 DNA sequence: TGTGCCAGCAGCCGGGGACAGGGGACAGATACGCAGTATTTT.

The chain joins TRBV11-2 to TRBJ1-4; 7 nucleotides align to TRBD1. This CDR3 has 16 amino acids. Per germline, CDR1 SGHAT and CDR2 FQNNGV. J was trimmed by 4 bases and V by 5 bases; bases with no gene match: 10. Here the CDR3 DNA reads TGTGCCAGCAGCCCCTTCCGACAGGGAAGTAATGAAAAACTGTTTTTT. Translating gives CASSPFRQGSNEKLFF.

The CDR3 sequence is CSVWAGEQFF. DNA of the CDR3: TGCAGCGTTTGGGCAGGGGAGCAGTTCTTC. The chain is built from TRBV29-1 and TRBJ2-1, with D perhaps TRBD1 (5 bases). Germline values: CDR1 SQVTM, CDR2 ANQGSEA. The CDR3 runs 10 residues. Trimming left V 5 bases short and J 10 bases short, with 9 bases between.

The V call is TRBV12-5, the J call TRBJ2-5; a possible D gene is TRBD2 (5 bases). CDR1 and CDR2 (germline): LGHNT, FRNRAP. The V gene lost 1 base and the J gene lost 1 base, with 10 bases spanning the gap. The CDR3 extends over 15 amino acids. CDR3 protein: CASGLDRGTQETQYF. Written as DNA, the CDR3 is TGTGCTAGTGGTTTGGACCGGGGTACCCAAGAGACCCAGTACTTC.

This chain uses TRBV29-1 with TRBJ2-2; D ambiguous. V lost 6 bases and J 4 bases, leaving 9 bases between the germline ends. CDR1 is SQVTM, CDR2 ANQGSEA, per germline. The CDR3 runs to 12 residues. CDR3 sequence reads: CSVRLSTGELFF. The CDR3 DNA reads TGCAGCGTCCGCCTGAGCACCGGGGAGCTGTTTTTT.

This chain connects TRBV19 to TRBJ2-2; maybe TRBD1 (6 bases). The CDR3 extends over 15 amino acids. Trimming removed 7 bases from V and 4 bases from J, with 16 bases in between. The germline gives CDR1 LNHDA, CDR2 SQIVND (reference sequence). In DNA form, the CDR3 reads TGTGCCAGTAACTCAGGGGAACTTGTCACCGGGGAGCTGTTTTTT. Residues: CASNSGELVTGELFF.

V usage is TRBV21-1 and J usage is TRBJ1-2; the table assigns TRBD1, which was not confirmed against the DNA. TRBV21-1 is flagged as a pseudogene. The CDR3 is made up of 15 amino acids. The chain's CDR3 is CASSKAPDRNYGYTF. The CDR3 bases are TGTGCCAGCAGCAAGGCCCCGGACAGGAACTATGGCTACACCTTC.

The chain couples TRBV30 to TRBJ1-1, with 7 bases identical to TRBD1. The CDR3 is 15 residues long. CDR1 is GTSNPN and CDR2 is SVGIG in the germline V gene (reference sequence). J gave up 1 base and V 4 bases, and 9 bases lay outside the gene matches. The CDR3: CAWTVTGSTNTEAFF. The CDR3, as DNA: TGTGCCTGGACGGTGACAGGGTCTACGAACACTGAAGCTTTCTTT.

This sequence joins TRBV7-3 and TRBJ2-2; 9 nucleotides agree with TRBD1. Trimming took 8 bases from V and 9 from J; bases not matched to a gene: 10. The CDR3 sequence is 14 residues long. CDR1 and CDR2 (germline): SGHTA, FQGTGA. The DNA for the CDR3 is TGTGCCAGCGCAGAACAGGGGGCGAATAGGGAGCTGTTTTTT. This sequence encodes CASAEQGANRELFF. Looking up the rest from reference TRBV7-3 and TRBJ2-2 gives the full variable domain: GAGVSQTPSNKVTEKGKYVELRCDPISGHTALYWYRQSLGQGPEFLIYFQGTGAADDSGLPNDRFFAVRPEGSVSTLKIQRTERGDSAVYLCASAEQGANRELFFGEGSRLTVL.

V is TRBV7-9 and J is TRBJ2-5; weak D call: TRBD2 (5 bases). The CDR3 runs 11 residues. V lost 7 bases, J lost 3 bases, and 6 bases lay in between. Germline CDR1 and CDR2: SEHNR and FQNEAQ (reference sequence). CDR3 DNA: TGTGCCAGCAACGGGGAAGAGACCCAGTACTTC. It codes for CASNGEETQYF.

The genes are TRBV11-2 and TRBJ2-7; maybe TRBD1 (5 bases). Trimming took off 4 bases at V and 6 bases at J, with 19 bases between the two ends. The CDR3 sequence is 15 residues long. Germline values: CDR1 SGHAT, CDR2 FQNNGV. This CDR3 is CASSWQGQSRGEQYF. The CDR3 nucleotides are TGTGCCAGCAGCTGGCAGGGCCAAAGTCGAGGCGAGCAGTACTTC.

V gene TRBV4-3 combines with J gene TRBJ1-2; D is unresolved. This CDR3 is 15 amino acids long. The V gene lost 0 bases and the J gene lost 4 bases, with 12 bases spanning the gap. CDR1 and CDR2 (germline): LGHNA, YSLEER. CDR3 nucleotides: TGCGCCAGCAGCCAAGAAGTTTTAACCCTCTATGGCTACACCTTC. It specifies CASSQEVLTLYGYTF.

The chain couples TRBV4-3 to TRBJ2-3, with 9 bases aligning to TRBD2. After removal of 4 bases from V and 1 base from J, the junction contained 6 bases not matched to a gene. From germline, CDR1 is LGHNA and CDR2 YSLEER. There are 16 residues in the CDR3. CDR3 protein: CASSRARTSGTDTQYF. In DNA form, the CDR3 reads TGCGCCAGCAGCCGAGCTAGGACTAGCGGCACAGATACGCAGTATTTT.

The table lists this clone with a count of one. This chain connects TRBV21-1 to TRBJ2-7; the tabulated D call, TRBD2, remains unverified against the DNA. TRBV21-1 counts as a pseudogene. CDR3 size: 16 residues. CDR3 in amino acids: CASSKKLTRAPYEQYV. The CDR3 bases are TGTGCCAGCAGCAAAAAATTGACTAGGGCCCCCTACGAGCAGTACGTC.

This clone was detected only once. The J gene is TRBJ1-1, the V gene TRBV6-5; 8 nucleotides match TRBD1. CDR1 is MNHEY and CDR2 is SVGAGI in the germline V gene. CDR3 length: 15 residues. Trimming took 5 bases from V and 0 from J; bases not matched to a gene: 5. The CDR3 bases are TGTGCCAGCAGTGGAACAGGGGGGATGAACACTGAAGCTTTCTTT. Its translation is CASSGTGGMNTEAFF.

This chain uses TRBV5-1 with TRBJ1-3, with D uncertain. The CDR3 runs 14 residues. The V end was cut by 5 bases, the J end by 0 bases, with 9 bases between. Looked up from germline, CDR1 is SGHRS and CDR2 is YFSETQ. CDR3 amino acids: CASSGSFSGNTIYF. The CDR3 DNA is TGCGCCAGCAGTGGCTCGTTCTCTGGAAACACCATATATTTT.

Concerning this clone itself: The sample carries other DNA sequences with the same CDR3. CDR3 sequence (DNA): TGTGCCAGCAGCCCCCGCGGACCAGATACGCAGTATTTT. This encodes CASSPRGPDTQYF. V and J are TRBV7-9 and TRBJ2-3; D gene unclear. Trimming pared 5 bases from V and 4 bases from J, leaving 10 bases between. The CDR3 contains 13 residues. Germline CDR1 SEHNR, CDR2 FQNEAQ (reference sequence).

The rearrangement uses TRBV29-1 and TRBJ2-5; unclear D gene. CDR1 is SQVTM and CDR2 is ANQGSEA in the germline V gene. The CDR3 length is 12 residues. Trimming pared 7 bases from V and 4 bases from J, leaving 13 bases between. In DNA, the CDR3 is TGCAGCGCAACACTATTTGGAGAGACCCAGTACTTC. Translated: CSATLFGETQYF.

This chain links TRBV7-8 with TRBJ1-5; 8 bases are a match to TRBD1. This CDR3 has 15 residues. CDR1 and CDR2 (germline): SGHVS, FQNEAQ. V trimming: 2 bases; J trimming: 7 bases; junction bases outside the gene matches: 7. CDR3 coding DNA: TGTGCCAGCAGCTTACTAGGACAGGGAGGGCAGCCCCAGCATTTT. This sequence encodes CASSLLGQGGQPQHF.

The genes are TRBV10-3 and TRBJ1-2; D uncertain. V lost 2 bases and J 7 bases, leaving 17 bases between the germline ends. The CDR3 extends over 15 amino acids. The V gene's germline CDR1 is ENHRY and CDR2 SYGVKD. The CDR3 bases are TGTGCCATCAGTGAGGCCCGGGTAACGGTCGCTGGCTACACCTTC. This encodes CAISEARVTVAGYTF.

The chain combines TRBV9 with TRBJ2-1, with TRBD2 matching 9 bases. V lost 5 bases to trimming and J lost 3 bases; unmatched junction nucleotides: 6. Germline values: CDR1 SGDLS, CDR2 YYNGEE. The CDR3 is 15 residues long. The CDR3 region is CASSQSGGHYNEQFF. The CDR3 DNA reads as TGTGCCAGCAGTCAAAGCGGGGGGCACTACAATGAGCAGTTCTTC.

Of note for this clone: Other DNA sequences of this sample code for an identical CDR3. V is TRBV15 and J is TRBJ2-5; 9 nucleotides line up with TRBD2. Per the germline V gene, CDR1 is LNHNV and CDR2 is YYDKDF (reference sequence). The CDR3 is 18 residues long. The V and J ends lost 0 bases and 2 bases, in that order; junction bases with no gene match: 10. DNA of the CDR3: TGTGCCACCAGCAGAGATCTCCTGCGACTAGCGGAACAAGAGACCCAGTACTTC. It codes for CATSRDLLRLAEQETQYF. Complete variable domain (other parts from reference TRBV15 and TRBJ2-5): DAMVIQNPRYQVTQFGKPVTLSCSQTLNHNVMYWYQQKSSQAPKLLFHYYDKDFNNEADTPDNFQSRRPNTSFCFLDIRSPGLGDTAMYLCATSRDLLRLAEQETQYFGPGTRLLVL.

Only one count was recorded for this clone. The CDR3 DNA reads as TGCGCCAGCCTAAGGGGGGCCGGGGCAGATACGCAGTATTTT. This codes for CASLRGAGADTQYF. The chain links TRBV5-1 to TRBJ2-3; D possibly uses TRBD1 or TRBD2 (6 bases each). The CDR3 is made up of 14 amino acids. Trimming shortened V by 7 bases and J by 4 bases, and 16 bases separated the two germline ends. CDR1 SGHRS and CDR2 YFSETQ come from the germline V gene.

The CDR3 nucleotides are TGTGCCAGCGGACCCTCAGCGGGGGGGGAGCTGTTTTTT. Translated, it gives CASGPSAGGELFF. The chain uses TRBV7-2 and TRBJ2-2; 7 nucleotides align to TRBD2. Unmatched junction bases numbered 8, after V lost 8 bases and J lost 8 bases. The CDR3 is made up of 13 amino acids. Germline CDR1 reads SGHTA; CDR2 reads FQGNSA.

This chain connects TRBV7-3 to TRBJ2-2, with 7 nucleotides matching TRBD1. CDR1 is SGHTA and CDR2 is FQGTGA in the germline V gene. The V and J ends lost 2 bases and 0 bases, in that order; junction bases with no gene match: 3. The CDR3 is made up of 16 amino acids. The CDR3 here is CASSLQGTANTGELFF. CDR3 nucleotides: TGTGCCAGCAGCTTACAGGGGACAGCGAACACCGGGGAGCTGTTTTTT.